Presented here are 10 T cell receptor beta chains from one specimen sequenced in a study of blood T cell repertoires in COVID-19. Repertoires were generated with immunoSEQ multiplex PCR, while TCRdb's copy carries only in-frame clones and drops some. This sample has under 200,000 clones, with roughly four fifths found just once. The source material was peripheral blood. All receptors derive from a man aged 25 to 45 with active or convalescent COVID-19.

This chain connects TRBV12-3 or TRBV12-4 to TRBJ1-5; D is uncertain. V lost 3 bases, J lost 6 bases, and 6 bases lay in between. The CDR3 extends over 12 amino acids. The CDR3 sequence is CASSLGGQPQHF. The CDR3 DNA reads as TGTGCCAGCAGTTTGGGAGGTCAGCCCCAGCATTTT.

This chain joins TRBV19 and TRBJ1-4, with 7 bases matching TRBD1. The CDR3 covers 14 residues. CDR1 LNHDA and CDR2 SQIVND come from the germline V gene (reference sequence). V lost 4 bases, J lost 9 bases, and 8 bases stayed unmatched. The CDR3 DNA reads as TGTGCCAGTAGTACCGCAGGGGGAACGAAAAAACTGTTTTTT. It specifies CASSTAGGTKKLFF.

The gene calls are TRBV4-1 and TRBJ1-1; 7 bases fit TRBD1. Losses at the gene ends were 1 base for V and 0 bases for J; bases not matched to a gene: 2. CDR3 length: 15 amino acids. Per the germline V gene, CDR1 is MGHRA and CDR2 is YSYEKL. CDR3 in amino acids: CASSQATGMNTEAFF. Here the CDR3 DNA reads TGCGCCAGCAGCCAAGCGACAGGGATGAACACTGAAGCTTTCTTT.

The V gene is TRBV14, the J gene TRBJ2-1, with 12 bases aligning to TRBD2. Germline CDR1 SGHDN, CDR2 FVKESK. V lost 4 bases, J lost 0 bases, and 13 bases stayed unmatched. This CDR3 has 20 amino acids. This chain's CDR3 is CASSPSDGTSGYSSYNEQFF. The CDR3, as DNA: TGTGCCAGCAGCCCCTCCGATGGGACTAGCGGGTACAGCTCCTACAATGAGCAGTTCTTC.

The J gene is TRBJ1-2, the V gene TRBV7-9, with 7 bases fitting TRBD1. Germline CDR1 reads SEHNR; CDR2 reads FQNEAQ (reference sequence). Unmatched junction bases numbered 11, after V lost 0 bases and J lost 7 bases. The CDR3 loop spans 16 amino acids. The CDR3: CASSLADREESSGYTF. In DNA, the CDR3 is TGTGCCAGCAGCTTAGCAGACAGGGAAGAGAGTAGTGGCTACACCTTC.

The CDR3 DNA reads as TGTGCCAGCTCCCCCGATGGTCGGGAGACCCAGTACTTC. As protein: CASSPDGRETQYF. The chain couples TRBV18 to TRBJ2-5, with no clear D. CDR3 length: 13 amino acids. V shed 6 bases and J shed 5 bases, with 13 bases lying between them. Germline V gene sequence: CDR1 KGHSH, CDR2 LQKENI.

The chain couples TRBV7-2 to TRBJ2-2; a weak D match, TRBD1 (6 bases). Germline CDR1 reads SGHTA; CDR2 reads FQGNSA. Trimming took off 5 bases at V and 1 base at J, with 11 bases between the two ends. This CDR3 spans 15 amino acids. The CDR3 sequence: CASSIDRRNTGELFF. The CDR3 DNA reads TGTGCCAGCAGCATCGACAGGAGGAACACCGGGGAGCTGTTTTTT. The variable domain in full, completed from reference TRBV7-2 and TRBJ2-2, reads GAGVSQSPSNKVTEKGKDVELRCDPISGHTALYWYRQSLGQGLEFLIYFQGNSAPDKSGLPSDRFSAERTGGSVSTLTIQRTQQEDSAVYLCASSIDRRNTGELFFGEGSRLTVL.

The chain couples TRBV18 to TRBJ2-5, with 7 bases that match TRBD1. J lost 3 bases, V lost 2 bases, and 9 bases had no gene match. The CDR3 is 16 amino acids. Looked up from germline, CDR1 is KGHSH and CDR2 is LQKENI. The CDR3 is CASSPTTGTAKETQYF. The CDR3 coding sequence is TGTGCCAGCTCACCAACGACGGGGACAGCCAAAGAGACCCAGTACTTC.

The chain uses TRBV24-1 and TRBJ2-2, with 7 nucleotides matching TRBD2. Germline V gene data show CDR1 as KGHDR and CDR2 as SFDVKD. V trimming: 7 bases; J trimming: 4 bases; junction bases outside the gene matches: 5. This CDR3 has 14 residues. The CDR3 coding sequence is TGTGCCACCAGACGCGGGAGTGGCACCGGGGAGCTGTTTTTT. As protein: CATRRGSGTGELFF.

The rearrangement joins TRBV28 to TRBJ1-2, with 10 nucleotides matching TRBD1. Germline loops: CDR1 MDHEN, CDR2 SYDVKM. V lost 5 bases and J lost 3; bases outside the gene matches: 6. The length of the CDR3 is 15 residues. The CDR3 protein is CASSTIGTGDYGYTF. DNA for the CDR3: TGTGCCAGCAGTACGATAGGGACAGGGGACTATGGCTACACCTTC.